This entry features one TCR beta chain sequence. The antigen is undetermined. The same CDR3 is also encoded by other DNA sequences in this sample. The investigators reverse transcribed all of the isolated RNA, so they sequenced expressed TCRB transcripts. Generated by immunoSEQ multiplex PCR, the TCRdb table keeps only in-frame clones and is missing some. The table lists roughly 610,000 clones, about 16% of them singletons. The germline gives CDR1 SGHTA, CDR2 FQGNSA. The CDR3 loop spans 13 amino acids. V lost 1 base and J lost 3, with 6 bases in between. The data are from a study of beta chain features in type 1 diabetes. Regarding the study as a whole: cDNA-based sequencing might over-represent cells highly expressing TCR.

The clonotype comes from a man aged 18 to 29 in good health. The specimen sequenced was naive CD4+ T cells from blood. The rearrangement links TRBV7-2 to TRBJ1-1, with D hard to call. The chain's CDR3 is CASSLDRDTEAFF. DNA for the CDR3: TGTGCCAGCAGCTTAGATCGGGACACTGAAGCTTTCTTT.